The 9 T cell receptor beta chains reported below all come from one sample, sequenced in a study of T cells after yellow fever vaccination. TCRdb fed the 5' RACE reads into MiXCR, producing one record per CDR3 protein. The table records about 350,000 distinct CDR3 sequences, about 7.8% of them present only once. The input for sequencing was PBMCs, taken about 41 days after the first yellow fever vaccination. All receptors come from a man younger than 35 who received the YFV17D yellow fever vaccine.

The chain joins TRBV25-1 to TRBJ1-3; a weak D match, TRBD1 (6 bases). Trimming removed 3 bases from V and 3 bases from J, with 12 bases in between. The CDR3 totals 15 residues. Per germline, CDR1 MGHDK and CDR2 SYGVNS. The CDR3 coding sequence is TGTGCCAGCAGTGATAGTGGGGGGCTTGGAAACACCATATATTTT. Translating gives CASSDSGGLGNTIYF.

This clonotype was observed a few times. The chain carries TRBV5-4 and TRBJ2-5; D gene uncertain. Germline V gene sequence: CDR1 SGHNT, CDR2 YYREEE (reference sequence). Trimming removed 0 bases at V and 5 bases at J, with 17 bases between. The CDR3 is made up of 16 amino acids. DNA of the CDR3: TGTGCCAGCAGCTTGGGTGGCAGCCCAGGATTGGAGACCCAGTACTTC. Its translation: CASSLGGSPGLETQYF. Filled out from reference TRBV5-4 and TRBJ2-5, the complete variable domain reads ETGVTQSPTHLIKTRGQQVTLRCSSQSGHNTVSWYQQALGQGPQFIFQYYREEENGRGNFPPRFSGLQFPNYSSELNVNALELDDSALYLCASSLGGSPGLETQYFGPGTRLLVL.

This clonotype was recorded a few times. A read error may explain this, as a much larger clone is one base away. J is TRBJ2-5 and V is TRBV25-1; D unresolved. Trimming stripped 2 bases from V and 5 bases from J, with 3 bases between. CDR3 length: 11 residues. Germline V gives CDR1 MGHDK, CDR2 SYGVNS. CDR3 sequence (DNA): TGTGCCAGCAGTGAAAAGGAGACCCAGTACTTC. Its protein is CASSEKETQYF.

The table lists this clonotype with a few counts. The V and J genes are TRBV11-2 and TRBJ2-1; TRBD2 aligns across 9 bases. CDR1 and CDR2 (germline): SGHAT, FQNNGV. The CDR3 length is 16 residues. V was clipped by 4 bases and J by 7 bases; unmatched bases: 11. The CDR3 here is CASSSLRGGARNEQFF. As DNA, the CDR3 is TGTGCCAGCAGCTCCCTCCGCGGGGGGGCGAGAAATGAGCAGTTCTTC.

In its sample, this clonotype was seen a few times. This chain joins TRBV2 and TRBJ2-1; TRBD1 aligns across 12 bases. Germline values: CDR1 SNHLY, CDR2 FYNNEI. CDR3 length: 14 residues. V lost 6 bases to trimming and J lost 9 bases; unmatched junction nucleotides: 6. The CDR3 here is CASRGQGAISEQFF. The CDR3 coding sequence is TGTGCCAGCAGGGGACAGGGGGCAATCAGTGAGCAGTTCTTC. Full variable domain (missing parts from reference TRBV2 and TRBJ2-1): EPEVTQTPSHQVTQMGQEVILRCVPISNHLYFYWYRQILGQKVEFLVSFYNNEISEKSEIFDDQFSVERPDGSNFTLKIRSTKLEDSAMYFCASRGQGAISEQFFGPGTRLTVL.

This chain joins TRBV5-4 and TRBJ1-2, with 11 bases that match TRBD1. CDR1 is SGHNT and CDR2 is YYREEE in the germline V gene (reference sequence). The CDR3 is made up of 15 amino acids. J gave up 7 bases and V 3 bases, and 8 bases lay outside the gene matches. The CDR3 DNA sequence: TGTGCCAGCAGCTCCTGGACAGGGGGCTTTGGTGGCTACACCTTC. It is translated as CASSSWTGGFGGYTF. The full variable domain, rest sourced from reference TRBV5-4 and TRBJ1-2, is ETGVTQSPTHLIKTRGQQVTLRCSSQSGHNTVSWYQQALGQGPQFIFQYYREEENGRGNFPPRFSGLQFPNYSSELNVNALELDDSALYLCASSSWTGGFGGYTFGSGTRLTVV.

This clonotype came up a few times. The rearrangement joins TRBV19 to TRBJ1-1; D ambiguous. The V end was cut by 3 bases, the J end by 0 bases, with 8 bases between. Germline V gene data show CDR1 as LNHDA and CDR2 as SQIVND (reference sequence). This CDR3 has 14 residues. CDR3 protein: CASSMGALNTEAFF. CDR3 coding DNA: TGTGCCAGTAGTATGGGCGCGTTGAACACTGAAGCTTTCTTT. The full variable domain, rest sourced from reference TRBV19 and TRBJ1-1, is DGGITQSPKYLFRKEGQNVTLSCEQNLNHDAMYWYRQDPGQGLRLIYYSQIVNDFQKGDIAEGYSVSREKKESFPLTVTSAQKNPTAFYLCASSMGALNTEAFFGQGTRLTVV.

This clonotype has ten or more counts. The V gene is TRBV15, the J gene TRBJ2-3, with 11 bases identical to TRBD2. Germline CDR1 reads LNHNV; CDR2 reads YYDKDF (reference sequence). The J segment lost 4 bases and the V segment lost 1 base, leaving 1 base of the junction unmatched. The CDR3 extends over 15 amino acids. CDR3 amino acids: CATSRASGGPDTQYF. The CDR3 DNA reads as TGTGCCACCAGCAGAGCTAGCGGGGGGCCAGATACGCAGTATTTT.

The chain carries TRBV12-3 or TRBV12-4 and TRBJ2-1; tentative D call: TRBD2 (6 bases). The CDR3 is made up of 15 amino acids. V was clipped by 4 bases and J by 6 bases, with 16 bases between them. The CDR3 protein is CASSSGTPSPNEQFF. The CDR3 bases are TGTGCCAGCAGTTCCGGGACTCCCTCCCCCAATGAGCAGTTCTTC.